This T cell receptor (beta chain) was captured in a study of blood T cell repertoires in COVID-19. In the study overall: PBMCs, B-cell-depleted T cells, or T cells provided the cDNA or gDNA that made up the material.

In the authors' workflow: How many nucleated cells were present was estimated from reference gene primer amplification. The assay was immunoSEQ multiplex PCR, and TCRdb's table has in-frame clones only and misses some. V and J calls and clone size come straight from that table; D and trimming were deduced from the DNA. The sample has 250,000 to 300,000 clones; around 85% are singletons. V was pared by 8 bases and J by 2 bases, with 0 bases of the junction left unmatched. CDR3 length: 13 residues. The V gene's germline CDR1 is LGHDT and CDR2 YNNKEL (reference sequence). This receptor was taken from a woman aged 70-85 years with acute or convalescent COVID-19. The sample was peripheral blood. The chain has TRBV3-1 (or the pseudogene TRBV3-2) and TRBJ2-5; 12 bases are shared with TRBD2. The CDR3 is CASGTSGQETQYF. In DNA, the CDR3 is TGTGCCAGCGGGACTAGCGGGCAAGAGACCCAGTACTTC.